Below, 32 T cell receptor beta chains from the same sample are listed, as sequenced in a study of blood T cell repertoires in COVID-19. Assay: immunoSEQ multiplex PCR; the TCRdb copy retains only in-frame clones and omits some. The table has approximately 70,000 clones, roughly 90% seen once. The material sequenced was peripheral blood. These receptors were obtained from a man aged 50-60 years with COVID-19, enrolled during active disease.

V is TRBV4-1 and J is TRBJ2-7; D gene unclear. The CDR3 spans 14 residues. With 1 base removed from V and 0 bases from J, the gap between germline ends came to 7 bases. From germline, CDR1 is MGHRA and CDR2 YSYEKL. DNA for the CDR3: TGCGCCAGCAGCCAAGGAGTCACCTCCTACGAGCAGTACTTC. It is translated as CASSQGVTSYEQYF.

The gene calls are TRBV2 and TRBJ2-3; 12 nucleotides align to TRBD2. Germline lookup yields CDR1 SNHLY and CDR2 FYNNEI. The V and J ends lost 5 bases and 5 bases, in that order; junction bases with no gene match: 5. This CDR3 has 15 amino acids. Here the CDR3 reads CASSQTSGSLDTQYF. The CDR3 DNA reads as TGTGCCAGCAGTCAGACTAGCGGGAGTCTAGATACGCAGTATTTT.

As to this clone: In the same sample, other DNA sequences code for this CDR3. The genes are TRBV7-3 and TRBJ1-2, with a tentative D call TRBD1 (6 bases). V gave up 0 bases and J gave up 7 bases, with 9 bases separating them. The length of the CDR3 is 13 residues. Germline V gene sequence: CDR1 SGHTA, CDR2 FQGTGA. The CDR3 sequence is CASSLTGGGGYTF. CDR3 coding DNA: TGTGCCAGCAGCTTAACGGGAGGGGGTGGCTACACCTTC.

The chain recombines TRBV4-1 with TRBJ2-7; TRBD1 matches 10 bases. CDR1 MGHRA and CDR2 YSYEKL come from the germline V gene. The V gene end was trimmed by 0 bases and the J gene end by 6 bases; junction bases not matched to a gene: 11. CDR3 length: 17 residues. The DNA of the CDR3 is TGCGCCAGCAGCCAAGATGCCCCGGAGACAGGGGGCGGCGAGCAGTACGTC. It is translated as CASSQDAPETGGGEQYV.

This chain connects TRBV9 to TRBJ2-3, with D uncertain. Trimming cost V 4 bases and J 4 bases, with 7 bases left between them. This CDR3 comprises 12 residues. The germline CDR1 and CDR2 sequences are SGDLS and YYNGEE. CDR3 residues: CASSPPSDTQYF. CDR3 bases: TGTGCCAGCAGCCCCCCATCAGATACGCAGTATTTT.

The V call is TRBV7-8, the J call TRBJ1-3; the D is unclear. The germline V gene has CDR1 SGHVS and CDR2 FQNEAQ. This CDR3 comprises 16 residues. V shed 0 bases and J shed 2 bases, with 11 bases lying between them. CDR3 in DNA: TGTGCCAGCAGCTTAGCCGGGGAGAGGCCTGGAAACACCATATATTTT. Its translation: CASSLAGERPGNTIYF.

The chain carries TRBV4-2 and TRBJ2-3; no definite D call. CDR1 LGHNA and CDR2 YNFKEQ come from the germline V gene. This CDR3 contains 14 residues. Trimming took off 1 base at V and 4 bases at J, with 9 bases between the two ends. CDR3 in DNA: TGTGCCAGCAGCCAAGCGTCTCTAGCAGATACGCAGTATTTT. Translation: CASSQASLADTQYF.

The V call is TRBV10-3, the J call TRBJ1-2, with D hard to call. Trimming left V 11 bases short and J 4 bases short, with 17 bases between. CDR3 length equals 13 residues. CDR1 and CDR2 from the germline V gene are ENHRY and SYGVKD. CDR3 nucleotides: TGTGCCCCACCGCAGGATTTTGGCTATGGCTACACCTTC. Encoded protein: CAPPQDFGYGYTF.

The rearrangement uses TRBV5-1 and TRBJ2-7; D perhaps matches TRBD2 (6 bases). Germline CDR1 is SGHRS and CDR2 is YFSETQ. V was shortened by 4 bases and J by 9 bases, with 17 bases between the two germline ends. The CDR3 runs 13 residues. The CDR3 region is CASSLTQEGRQYF. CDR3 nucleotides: TGCGCCAGCAGCCTCACCCAGGAGGGGAGGCAGTACTTC.

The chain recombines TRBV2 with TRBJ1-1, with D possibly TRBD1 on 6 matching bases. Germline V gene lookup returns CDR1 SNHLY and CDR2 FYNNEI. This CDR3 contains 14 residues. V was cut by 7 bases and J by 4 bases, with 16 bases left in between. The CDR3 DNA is TGTGCCAGCACTACACAGGGTCCGGGCACTGAAGCTTTCTTT. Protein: CASTTQGPGTEAFF. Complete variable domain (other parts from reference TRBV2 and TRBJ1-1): EPEVTQTPSHQVTQMGQEVILRCVPISNHLYFYWYRQILGQKVEFLVSFYNNEISEKSEIFDDQFSVERPDGSNFTLKIRSTKLEDSAMYFCASTTQGPGTEAFFGQGTRLTVV.

The CDR3 sequence is CAISGGGAGARAFF. For the CDR3, the DNA is TGTGCCATCAGTGGGGGAGGAGCGGGGGCAAGAGCTTTCTTT. The chain links TRBV10-3 to TRBJ1-1, with D tentatively TRBD1 (6 bases). The CDR3 has 14 residues. V lost 4 bases and J lost 10, with 19 bases in between. Germline CDR1 reads ENHRY; CDR2 reads SYGVKD.

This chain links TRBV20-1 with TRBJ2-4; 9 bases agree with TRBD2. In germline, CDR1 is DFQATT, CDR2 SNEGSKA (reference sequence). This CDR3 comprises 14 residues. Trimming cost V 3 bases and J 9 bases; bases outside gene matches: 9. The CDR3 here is CSASVLAGEGIQYF. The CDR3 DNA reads TGCAGTGCTAGTGTCTTAGCGGGAGAGGGCATTCAGTACTTC.

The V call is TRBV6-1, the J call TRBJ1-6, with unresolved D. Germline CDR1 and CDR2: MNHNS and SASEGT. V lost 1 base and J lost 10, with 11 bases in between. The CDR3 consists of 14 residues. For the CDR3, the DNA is TGTGCCAGCAGTGAAGTCTACCGAAGATCACCCCTCCACTTT. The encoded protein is CASSEVYRRSPLHF.

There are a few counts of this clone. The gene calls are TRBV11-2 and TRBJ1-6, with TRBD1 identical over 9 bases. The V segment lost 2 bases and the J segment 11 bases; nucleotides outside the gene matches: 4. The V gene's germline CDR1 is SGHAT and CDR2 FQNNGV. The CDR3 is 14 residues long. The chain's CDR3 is CASSLYDRGAPLHF. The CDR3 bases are TGTGCCAGCAGCTTATATGACAGGGGGGCACCCCTCCACTTT.

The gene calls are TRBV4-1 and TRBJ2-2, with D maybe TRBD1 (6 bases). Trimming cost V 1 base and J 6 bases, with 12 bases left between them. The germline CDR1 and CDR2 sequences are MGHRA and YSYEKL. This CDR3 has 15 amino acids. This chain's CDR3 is CASSQVQGEPGELFF. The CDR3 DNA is TGCGCCAGCAGCCAAGTACAGGGAGAACCCGGGGAGCTGTTTTTT.

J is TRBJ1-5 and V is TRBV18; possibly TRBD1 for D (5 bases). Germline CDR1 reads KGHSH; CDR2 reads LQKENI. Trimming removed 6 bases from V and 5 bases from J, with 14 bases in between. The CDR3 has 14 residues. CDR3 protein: CASSQDSLHQPQHF. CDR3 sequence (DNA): TGTGCCAGCTCCCAAGACAGCTTACATCAGCCCCAGCATTTT.

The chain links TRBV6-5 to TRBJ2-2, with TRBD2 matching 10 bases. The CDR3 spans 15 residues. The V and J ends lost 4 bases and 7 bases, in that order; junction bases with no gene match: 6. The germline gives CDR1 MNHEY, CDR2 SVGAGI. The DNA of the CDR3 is TGTGCCAGCAGTTTCGGGACTAGCGCAGACGGGGAGCTGTTTTTT. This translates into CASSFGTSADGELFF.

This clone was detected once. The chain's CDR3 is CSGSRGSTDTQYF. CDR3 DNA sequence: TGCAGCGGCAGTAGGGGGAGCACAGATACGCAGTATTTT. V usage is TRBV29-1 and J usage is TRBJ2-3; perhaps TRBD1 as D (6 bases). Germline V lookup: CDR1 SQVTM, CDR2 ANQGSEA. This CDR3 spans 13 amino acids. V gave up 7 bases and J gave up 0 bases, with 11 bases separating them.

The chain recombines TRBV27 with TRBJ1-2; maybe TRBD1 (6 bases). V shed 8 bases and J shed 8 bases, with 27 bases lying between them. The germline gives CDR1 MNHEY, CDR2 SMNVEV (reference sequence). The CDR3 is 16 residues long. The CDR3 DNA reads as TGTGCCAGCTACCCCCGGGCAGGGGAAGGGATATTGGGCTACACCTTC. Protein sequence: CASYPRAGEGILGYTF.

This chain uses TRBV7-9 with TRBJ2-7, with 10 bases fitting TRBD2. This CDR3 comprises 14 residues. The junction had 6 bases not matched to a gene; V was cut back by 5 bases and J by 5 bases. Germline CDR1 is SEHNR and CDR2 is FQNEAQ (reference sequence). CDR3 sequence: CASSRGTSENEQYF. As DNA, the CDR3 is TGTGCCAGCAGCCGCGGGACTAGCGAGAACGAGCAGTACTTC.

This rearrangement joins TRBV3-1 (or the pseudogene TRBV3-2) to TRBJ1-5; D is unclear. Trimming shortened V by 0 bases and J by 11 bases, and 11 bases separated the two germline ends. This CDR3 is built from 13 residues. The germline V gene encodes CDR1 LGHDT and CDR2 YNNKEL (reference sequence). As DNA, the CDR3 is TGTGCCAGCAGCCAAGATCCTACAGTATCCCAGCATTTT. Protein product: CASSQDPTVSQHF.

CDR3 region: CASSGRGSTDTQYF. In DNA form, the CDR3 reads TGTGCCAGCAGCGGGCGGGGAAGCACAGATACGCAGTATTTT. The chain has TRBV9 and TRBJ2-3; possible D gene TRBD2, 6 bases. V was cut by 3 bases and J by 0 bases, with 8 bases left in between. The CDR3 sequence is 14 residues long. Germline CDR1 and CDR2: SGDLS and YYNGEE.

The CDR3 DNA sequence: TGTGCCAGCAGCGCTGGACAGAATCAGCCCCAGCATTTT. It specifies CASSAGQNQPQHF. The chain couples TRBV2 to TRBJ1-5; possibly TRBD1 for D (6 bases). The V gene lost 6 bases and the J gene lost 4 bases, with 10 bases spanning the gap. The CDR3 has 13 residues. The germline gives CDR1 SNHLY, CDR2 FYNNEI. Variable domain in full (rest from reference TRBV2 and TRBJ1-5): EPEVTQTPSHQVTQMGQEVILRCVPISNHLYFYWYRQILGQKVEFLVSFYNNEISEKSEIFDDQFSVERPDGSNFTLKIRSTKLEDSAMYFCASSAGQNQPQHFGDGTRLSIL.

The CDR3 protein is CASSVSGTGVINYGYTF. In DNA, the CDR3 is TGTGCCAGCAGCGTTTCCGGGACAGGGGTGATAAACTATGGCTACACCTTC. This sequence joins TRBV7-8 and TRBJ1-2, with 10 bases fitting TRBD1. The trim removed 5 bases at V and 2 bases at J, leaving 11 bases unmatched. The CDR3 totals 17 residues. Germline V CDR1 and CDR2: SGHVS, FQNEAQ.

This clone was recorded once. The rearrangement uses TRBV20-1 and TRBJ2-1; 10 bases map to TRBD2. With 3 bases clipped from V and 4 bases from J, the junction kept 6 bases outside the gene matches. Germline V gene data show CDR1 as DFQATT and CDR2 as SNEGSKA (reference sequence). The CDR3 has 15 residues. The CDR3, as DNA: TGCAGTGCTAGTCGGTTACTAGCGGGATACAATGAGCAGTTCTTC. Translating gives CSASRLLAGYNEQFF.

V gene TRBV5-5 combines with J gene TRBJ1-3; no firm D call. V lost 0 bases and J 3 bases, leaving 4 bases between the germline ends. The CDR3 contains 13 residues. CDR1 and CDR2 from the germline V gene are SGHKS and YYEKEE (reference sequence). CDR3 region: CASSLDNGNTIYF. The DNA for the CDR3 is TGTGCCAGCAGCTTGGACAATGGAAACACCATATATTTT. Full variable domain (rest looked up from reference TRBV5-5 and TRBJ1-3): DAGVTQSPTHLIKTRGQQVTLRCSPISGHKSVSWYQQVLGQGPQFIFQYYEKEERGRGNFPDRFSARQFPNYSSELNVNALLLGDSALYLCASSLDNGNTIYFGEGSWLTVV.

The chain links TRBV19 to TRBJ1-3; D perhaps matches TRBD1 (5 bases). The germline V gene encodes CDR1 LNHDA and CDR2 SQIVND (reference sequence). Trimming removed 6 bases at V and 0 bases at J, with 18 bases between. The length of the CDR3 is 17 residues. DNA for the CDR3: TGTGCCAGTAGATCAGACAGCAGTACGTTCTCTGGAAACACCATATATTTT. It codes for CASRSDSSTFSGNTIYF.

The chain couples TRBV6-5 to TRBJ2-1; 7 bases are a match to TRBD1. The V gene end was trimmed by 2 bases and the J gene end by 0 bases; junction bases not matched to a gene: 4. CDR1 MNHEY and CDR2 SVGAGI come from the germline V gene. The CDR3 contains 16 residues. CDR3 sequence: CASSYTGQSSYNEQFF. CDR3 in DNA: TGTGCCAGCAGTTACACGGGACAGTCCTCCTACAATGAGCAGTTCTTC.

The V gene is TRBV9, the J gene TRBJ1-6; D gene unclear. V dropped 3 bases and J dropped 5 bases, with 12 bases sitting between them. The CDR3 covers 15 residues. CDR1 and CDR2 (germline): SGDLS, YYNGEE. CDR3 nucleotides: TGTGCCAGCAGCGCCCTTCCTGGAGATAATTCACCCCTCCACTTT. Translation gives CASSALPGDNSPLHF.

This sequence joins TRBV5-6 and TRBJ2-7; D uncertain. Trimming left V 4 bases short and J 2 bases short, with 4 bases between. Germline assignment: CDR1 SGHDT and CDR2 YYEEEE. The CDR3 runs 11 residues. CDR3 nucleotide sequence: TGTGCCAGCAGCACGGCCTACGAGCAGTACTTC. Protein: CASSTAYEQYF. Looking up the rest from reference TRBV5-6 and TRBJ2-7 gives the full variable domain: DAGVTQSPTHLIKTRGQQVTLRCSPKSGHDTVSWYQQALGQGPQFIFQYYEEEERQRGNFPDRFSGHQFPNYSSELNVNALLLGDSALYLCASSTAYEQYFGPGTRLTVT.

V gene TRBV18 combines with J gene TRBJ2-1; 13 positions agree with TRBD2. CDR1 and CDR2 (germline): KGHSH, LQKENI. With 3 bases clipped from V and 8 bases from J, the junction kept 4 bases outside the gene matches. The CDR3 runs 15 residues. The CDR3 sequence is CASSPQLAGGDEQFF. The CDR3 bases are TGTGCCAGCTCACCCCAACTAGCGGGAGGGGATGAGCAGTTCTTC. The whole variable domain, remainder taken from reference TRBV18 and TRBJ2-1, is NAGVMQNPRHLVRRRGQEARLRCSPMKGHSHVYWYRQLPEEGLKFMVYLQKENIIDESGMPKERFSAEFPKEGPSILRIQQVVRGDSAAYFCASSPQLAGGDEQFFGPGTRLTVL.

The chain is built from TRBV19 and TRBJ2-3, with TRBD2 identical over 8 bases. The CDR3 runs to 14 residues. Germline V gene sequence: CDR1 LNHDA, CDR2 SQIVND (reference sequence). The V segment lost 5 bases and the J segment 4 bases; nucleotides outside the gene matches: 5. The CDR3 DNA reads TGTGCCAGTAGTCCCGAGCGGGAGCCAGATACGCAGTATTTT. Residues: CASSPEREPDTQYF.